The clone carrying this T cell receptor beta chain was seen a single time. Its antigen remains unknown. The source of the sample is a study of vaccination effects on CD4 cells after COVID-19. General observations from the study: In the study, convalescent patients were few, and early post-infection timepoints were absent.

CD4+ T cells specific for antigen were expanded with viral peptide pools by the ViraFEST assay before sequencing. Subsequent to roughly 10 days of culture, CD4+ T cells were isolated. Nucleocapsid antibodies were negative in the vaccine recipients, who had never had SARS-CoV-2 infection. On days 3 and 7, fresh IL-2 medium replaced half the medium. The CDR3 contains 19 residues. The data were produced by immunoSEQ multiplex PCR, yet TCRdb's version contains in-frame clones alone and is incomplete. Among some 65,000 clones listed, more than 70% were seen once. J is TRBJ1-6 and V is TRBV21-1; the table's D call of TRBD1 was not tested on the DNA. TRBV21-1 is recorded as a pseudogene. This clonotype was obtained from a human donor who received a COVID-19 vaccine. The sequenced sample was CD4+ T cells from PBMCs cultured with HCoV-NL63 spike peptides, obtained before COVID-19 vaccination. Here the CDR3 reads CASSALGGSGVIYNSPLHF. The CDR3 DNA is TGTGCCAGCAGCGCTTTAGGGGGCTCAGGGGTTATTTATAATTCACCCCTCCACTTT.